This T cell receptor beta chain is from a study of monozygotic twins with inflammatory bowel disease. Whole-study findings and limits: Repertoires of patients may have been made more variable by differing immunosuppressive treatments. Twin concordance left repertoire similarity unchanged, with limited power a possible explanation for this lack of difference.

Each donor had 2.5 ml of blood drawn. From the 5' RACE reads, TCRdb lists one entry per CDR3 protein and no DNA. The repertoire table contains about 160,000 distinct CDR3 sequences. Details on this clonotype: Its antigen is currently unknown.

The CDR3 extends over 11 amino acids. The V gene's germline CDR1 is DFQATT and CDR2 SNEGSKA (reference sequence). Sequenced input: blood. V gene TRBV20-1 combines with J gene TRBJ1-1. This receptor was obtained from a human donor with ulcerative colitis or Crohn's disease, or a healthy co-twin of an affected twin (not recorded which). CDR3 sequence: CSGHGNTEAFF.